This T cell receptor beta chain was recorded in a study of blood T cell repertoires in COVID-19. Study-level background: From T cells, B-cell-depleted T cells, or PBMCs came the material, which was cDNA or gDNA.

V lost 5 bases to trimming and J lost 7 bases; unmatched junction nucleotides: 5. The CDR3 has 13 amino acids. Authors' analysis steps: Estimation of nucleated cell counts relied on the amplification of reference gene primers. The data were produced by immunoSEQ multiplex PCR, yet TCRdb's version contains in-frame clones alone and is incomplete. V, J and clone size were drawn from that table, and D and trimming were deduced from the DNA. Of under 150,000 clones in the sample, roughly 84% were seen once. The clonotype originates from a man between 40 and 49 years old with acute or convalescent COVID-19. The chain recombines TRBV12-3 or TRBV12-4 with TRBJ1-5; 7 positions agree with TRBD1. Sample: peripheral blood. The CDR3 DNA reads as TGTGCCAGCAGTCAGACAGGGAACCAGCCCCAGCATTTT. Residues: CASSQTGNQPQHF.